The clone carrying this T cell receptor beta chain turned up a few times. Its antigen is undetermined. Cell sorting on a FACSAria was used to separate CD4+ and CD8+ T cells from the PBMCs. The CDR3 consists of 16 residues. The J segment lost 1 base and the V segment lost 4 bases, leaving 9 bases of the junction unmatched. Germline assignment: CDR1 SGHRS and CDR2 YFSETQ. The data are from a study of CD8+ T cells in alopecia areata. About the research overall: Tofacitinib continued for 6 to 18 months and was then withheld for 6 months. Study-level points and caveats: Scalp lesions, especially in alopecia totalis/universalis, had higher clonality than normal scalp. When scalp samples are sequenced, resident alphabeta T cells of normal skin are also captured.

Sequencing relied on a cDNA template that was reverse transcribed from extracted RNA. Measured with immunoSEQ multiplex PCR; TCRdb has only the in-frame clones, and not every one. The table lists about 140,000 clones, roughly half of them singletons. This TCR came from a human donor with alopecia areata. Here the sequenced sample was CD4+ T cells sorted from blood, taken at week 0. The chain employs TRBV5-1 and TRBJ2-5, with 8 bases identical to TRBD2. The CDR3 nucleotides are TGCGCCAGCAGCCAAGCTAGCGGGTCCCTCCAAGAGACCCAGTACTTC. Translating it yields CASSQASGSLQETQYF.